This TCR beta chain was retrieved from a study of human T cells and chemical hapten exposure. Background on the study: Patch tests put 0.01% DPC on the upper back, read at 6 days. Patients, chiefly female, had alopecia areata, totalis or universalis.

The time point is: patch test 3, about 24 weeks after DPC sensitization. Treatment indicated: therapeutic diphenylcyclopropenone sensitization with weekly scalp DPC. TCRdb re-called the RACE reads through MiXCR, storing one row per CDR3 protein. The table has tens of thousands of distinct CDR3 sequences, about a tenth seen once. Germline V gene sequence: CDR1 SGHRS, CDR2 YFSETQ. Unmatched junction bases numbered 10, after V lost 5 bases and J lost 2 bases. The CDR3 length is 15 residues. The chain recombines TRBV5-1 with TRBJ2-7; TRBD1 matches at 7 bases. Sample: whole blood, taken in connection with sensitization to the hapten diphenylcyclopropenone (DPC). This clonotype was obtained from a woman in her 30s with alopecia areata. Some clones in this sample may be carry-over from other donors' samples. CDR3 DNA sequence: TGCGCCAGCAGGTTAGGGACAGAGCCCACCTACGAGCAGTACGTC. This gives the protein CASRLGTEPTYEQYV.